This T cell receptor (beta chain) was identified during a study of siplizumab effects on memory and regulatory T cells. Looked up from germline, CDR1 is SGDLS and CDR2 is YYNGEE. The V and J ends lost 3 bases and 3 bases, in that order; junction bases with no gene match: 4. The CDR3 contains 15 residues. Clones were read by immunoSEQ multiplex PCR, and TCRdb kept only the in-frame ones, dropping some. The table shows some 100,000 clones, with roughly 93% occurring only once. This clone was found once. The receptor comes from a human donor in good health. The material sequenced was CD8+ T cells sorted from blood. The V call is TRBV9, the J call TRBJ2-7, with 12 bases matching TRBD2. This chain's CDR3 is CASSAGTSGYYEQYF. The CDR3 DNA follows: TGTGCCAGCAGCGCTGGGACTAGCGGGTACTACGAGCAGTACTTC.